The rows below give T cell receptor beta chains drawn from one sample of a study of cytomegalovirus exposure and HLA in healthy donors. The method was immunoSEQ multiplex PCR; TCRdb's version includes in-frame clones alone and lacks a portion of them. The table shows about 150,000 clones, with approximately 82% occurring only once. The sequencing input was PBMCs. The receptors shown here come from a woman in her forties or fifties in good health and CMV-seropositive. Each CDR3 is given with its conserved first and last residue. A D gene is named only where the DNA matches it firmly. Clone size is shown for a subset of rows, as once, few, many or a class of expanded clone.

V gene: TRBV13; J gene: TRBJ2-1; D gene: NA; clone size: NA; CDR3 protein: CASSLGLTGTRSSYNEQFF; CDR3 DNA: TGTGCCAGCAGTCTTGGCCTAACAGGTACCCGGAGCTCCTACAATGAGCAGTTCTTC
V gene: TRBV5-1; J gene: TRBJ1-1; D gene: NA; clone size: NA; CDR3 protein: CASSVTGLITEAFF; CDR3 DNA: TGCGCCAGCAGCGTGACAGGTCTAATAACTGAAGCTTTCTTT
V gene: TRBV6-1; J gene: TRBJ1-5; D gene: TRBD1; clone size: NA; CDR3 protein: CASSENTHRGRQPQHF; CDR3 DNA: TGTGCCAGCAGTGAAAATACCCACAGGGGGCGTCAGCCCCAGCATTTT
V gene: TRBV27; J gene: TRBJ2-2; D gene: NA; clone size: once; CDR3 protein: CASSLSANTGELFF; CDR3 DNA: TGTGCCAGCAGTTTATCGGCAAACACCGGGGAGCTGTTTTTT
V gene: TRBV9; J gene: TRBJ1-1; D gene: NA; clone size: NA; CDR3 protein: CASSVVATSNTEAFF; CDR3 DNA: TGTGCCAGCAGCGTAGTCGCGACATCGAACACTGAAGCTTTCTTT
V gene: TRBV6-6; J gene: TRBJ2-2; D gene: NA; clone size: NA; CDR3 protein: CASSLSGVGTGELFF; CDR3 DNA: TGTGCCAGCAGCCTTTCAGGGGTCGGCACCGGGGAGCTGTTTTTT
V gene: TRBV27; J gene: TRBJ1-2; D gene: TRBD1; clone size: NA; CDR3 protein: CASSPEGAYGYTF; CDR3 DNA: TGTGCCAGCAGTCCGGAGGGGGCCTATGGCTACACCTTC
V gene: TRBV5-6; J gene: TRBJ2-7; D gene: NA; clone size: NA; CDR3 protein: CASSLGTGLSSYEQYF; CDR3 DNA: TGTGCCAGCAGCTTGGGAACAGGGCTAAGCTCCTACGAGCAGTACTTC
V gene: TRBV11-2; J gene: TRBJ1-1; D gene: TRBD1; clone size: NA; CDR3 protein: CASSLEQGTEAFF; CDR3 DNA: TGTGCCAGCAGCTTAGAACAGGGGACTGAAGCTTTCTTT
V gene: TRBV29-1; J gene: TRBJ2-7; D gene: NA; clone size: once; CDR3 protein: CSVATGSYEQYF; CDR3 DNA: TGCAGCGTTGCCACAGGTTCCTACGAGCAGTACTTC
V gene: TRBV5-1; J gene: TRBJ2-3; D gene: TRBD2; clone size: NA; CDR3 protein: CASSWSQIELAGTDTQYF; CDR3 DNA: TGCGCCAGCAGCTGGTCGCAGATTGAACTAGCGGGCACAGATACGCAGTATTTT
V gene: TRBV21-1; J gene: TRBJ1-2; D gene: NA; clone size: NA; CDR3 protein: CASSKFRRNYGYTF; CDR3 DNA: TGTGCCAGCAGCAAATTTCGCAGGAACTATGGCTACACCTTC
V gene: TRBV5-1; J gene: TRBJ2-3; D gene: TRBD1; clone size: NA; CDR3 protein: CASSRERQGPDTQYF; CDR3 DNA: TGCGCCAGCAGCCGAGAACGACAGGGGCCAGATACGCAGTATTTT
V gene: TRBV7-9; J gene: TRBJ2-7; D gene: NA; clone size: few; CDR3 protein: CASSRSRDEQYF; CDR3 DNA: TGTGCCAGCAGTCGTAGCAGGGACGAGCAGTACTTC
V gene: TRBV6-1; J gene: TRBJ1-5; D gene: TRBD1; clone size: NA; CDR3 protein: CASSDFRTGGAQGNQPQHF; CDR3 DNA: TGTGCCAGCAGTGATTTCCGCACAGGGGGCGCCCAGGGCAATCAGCCCCAGCATTTT
V gene: TRBV19; J gene: TRBJ2-7; D gene: NA; clone size: few; CDR3 protein: CASSLDNSYEQYF; CDR3 DNA: TGTGCCAGTAGTCTGGACAACTCCTACGAGCAGTACTTC
V gene: TRBV5-1; J gene: TRBJ2-1; D gene: NA; clone size: NA; CDR3 protein: CASSLTSLMNNEQFF; CDR3 DNA: TGCGCCAGCAGCTTGACTAGCTTGATGAACAATGAGCAGTTCTTC
V gene: TRBV7-6; J gene: TRBJ2-7; D gene: NA; clone size: NA; CDR3 protein: CASSSGGPSEQYF; CDR3 DNA: TGTGCCAGCAGCTCCGGGGGGCCCTCCGAGCAGTACTTC
V gene: TRBV6-6; J gene: TRBJ1-1; D gene: NA; clone size: NA; CDR3 protein: CASRHRERNTEAFF; CDR3 DNA: TGTGCCAGCAGGCACCGGGAACGCAACACTGAAGCTTTCTTT
V gene: TRBV25-1; J gene: TRBJ1-2; D gene: NA; clone size: NA; CDR3 protein: CASSESGRNYGYTF; CDR3 DNA: TGTGCCAGCAGTGAATCGGGGAGAAACTATGGCTACACCTTC
V gene: TRBV14; J gene: TRBJ2-3; D gene: TRBD1; clone size: NA; CDR3 protein: CASSQRQGRTDTQYF; CDR3 DNA: TGTGCCAGCAGCCAGCGACAGGGTAGGACAGATACGCAGTATTTT
V gene: TRBV6-6; J gene: TRBJ2-7; D gene: TRBD1; clone size: once; CDR3 protein: CASSRGQGMIEQYF; CDR3 DNA: TGTGCCAGCAGTAGAGGACAGGGAATGATCGAGCAGTACTTC
V gene: TRBV6-1; J gene: TRBJ1-5; D gene: NA; clone size: once; CDR3 protein: CASSAGGSQPQHF; CDR3 DNA: TGTGCCAGCAGTGCCGGGGGAAGCCAGCCCCAGCATTTT
V gene: TRBV4-3; J gene: TRBJ2-3; D gene: NA; clone size: NA; CDR3 protein: CASRSSSDTQYF; CDR3 DNA: TGCGCCAGCAGGTCTAGCAGTGATACGCAGTATTTT
V gene: TRBV5-4; J gene: TRBJ2-3; D gene: NA; clone size: NA; CDR3 protein: CASSSPDRRDTQYF; CDR3 DNA: TGTGCCAGCAGCTCACCTGACAGAAGAGATACGCAGTATTTT
V gene: TRBV2; J gene: TRBJ1-6; D gene: TRBD1; clone size: NA; CDR3 protein: CASRGQFWNSPLHF; CDR3 DNA: TGTGCCAGCAGGGGACAGTTCTGGAATTCACCCCTCCACTTT
V gene: TRBV7-8; J gene: TRBJ1-1; D gene: NA; clone size: NA; CDR3 protein: CASSLAGQANTEAFF; CDR3 DNA: TGTGCCAGCAGCTTAGCGGGGCAGGCGAACACTGAAGCTTTCTTT
V gene: TRBV7-6; J gene: TRBJ2-1; D gene: NA; clone size: NA; CDR3 protein: CASSPPGSWVEKNNEQFF; CDR3 DNA: TGTGCCAGCAGCCCACCGGGGTCGTGGGTAGAGAAAAACAATGAGCAGTTCTTC
V gene: TRBV29-1; J gene: TRBJ2-2; D gene: NA; clone size: once; CDR3 protein: CSAYTGGGGTGELFF; CDR3 DNA: TGCAGCGCTTATACAGGGGGAGGGGGCACCGGGGAGCTGTTTTTT
V gene: TRBV6-1; J gene: TRBJ1-4; D gene: NA; clone size: NA; CDR3 protein: CASRLHQVNEKLFF; CDR3 DNA: TGTGCCAGCAGGCTTCATCAGGTGAATGAAAAACTGTTTTTT
V gene: TRBV19; J gene: TRBJ2-3; D gene: TRBD2; clone size: NA; CDR3 protein: CASSPAGVRDTQYF; CDR3 DNA: TGTGCCAGTAGCCCCGCGGGGGTAAGGGATACGCAGTATTTT
V gene: TRBV27; J gene: TRBJ1-5; D gene: NA; clone size: NA; CDR3 protein: CASSPLGRAGTNQPQHF; CDR3 DNA: TGTGCCAGCAGTCCCCTGGGCAGGGCAGGCACTAATCAGCCCCAGCATTTT